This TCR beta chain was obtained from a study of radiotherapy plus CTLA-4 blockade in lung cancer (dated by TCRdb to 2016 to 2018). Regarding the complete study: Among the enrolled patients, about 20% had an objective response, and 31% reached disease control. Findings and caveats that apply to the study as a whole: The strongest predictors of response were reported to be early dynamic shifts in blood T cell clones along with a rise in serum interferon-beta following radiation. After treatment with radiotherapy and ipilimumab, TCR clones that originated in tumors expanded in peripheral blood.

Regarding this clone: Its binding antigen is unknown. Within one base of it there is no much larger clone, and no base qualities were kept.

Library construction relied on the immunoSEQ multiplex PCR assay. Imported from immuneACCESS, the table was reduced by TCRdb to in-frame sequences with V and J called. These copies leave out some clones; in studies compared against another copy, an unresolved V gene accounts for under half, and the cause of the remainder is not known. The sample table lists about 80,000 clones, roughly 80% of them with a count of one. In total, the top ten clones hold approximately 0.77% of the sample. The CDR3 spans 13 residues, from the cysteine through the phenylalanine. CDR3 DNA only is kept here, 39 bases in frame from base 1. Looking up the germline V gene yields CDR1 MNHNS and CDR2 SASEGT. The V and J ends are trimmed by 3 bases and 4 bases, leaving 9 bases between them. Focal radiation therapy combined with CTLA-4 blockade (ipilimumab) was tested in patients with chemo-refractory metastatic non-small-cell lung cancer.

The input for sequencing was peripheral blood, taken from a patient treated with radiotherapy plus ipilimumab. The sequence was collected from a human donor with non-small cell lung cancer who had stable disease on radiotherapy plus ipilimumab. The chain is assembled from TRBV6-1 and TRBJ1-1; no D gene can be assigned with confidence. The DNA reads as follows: TGTGCCAGCAGTGAGTACATAGCCACTGAAGCTTTCTTT. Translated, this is CASSEYIATEAFF.